The clone carrying this T cell receptor beta chain has more than one count but fewer than ten. Documented time point: peak reinfection, 3 to 8 weeks after reinfection detection. No in vitro expansion preceded TCR sequencing of the sorted cells. Total naive CD8 T cells were sorted as viable CD3+ CD8+ CD45RO- cells from a couple of donors. The sample is drawn from a study of memory CD8 T cells in hepatitis C reinfection. Study in general: HCV reinfection: RNA-positive following two negative tests at least 60 days apart. Peak reinfection sampling occurred 3 to 8 weeks after detected reinfection.

Trimming took off 2 bases at V and 2 bases at J, with 12 bases between the two ends. Germline CDR1 reads MNHEY; CDR2 reads SMNVEV (reference sequence). This CDR3 spans 15 amino acids. Assay: immunoSEQ multiplex PCR; the TCRdb copy retains only in-frame clones and omits some. This table holds a few thousand clones, more than 80% found once. The specimen was naive CD8+ T cells sorted from blood. The origin of this receptor is a man aged 45 to 65 with hepatitis C virus infection. The chain links TRBV27 to TRBJ1-1; tentative D call: TRBD1 (6 bases). CDR3 coding DNA: TGTGCCAGCAGTTTAGGAGGGGGGGTTAACACTGAAGCTTTCTTT. This encodes CASSLGGGVNTEAFF.